This TCR beta chain was sequenced for a study of T cells after yellow fever vaccination. On the study more broadly: Low-cell-number fractions underwent preparation using SMART-Seq v4 Ultra Low Input. Study-level points and caveats: Once the booster was given, most primary-vaccination clones reappeared, at 95% to 97% for CD4 and approximately 88% for CD8. Abundant bulk-derived clonotypes could contaminate FACS-sorted repertoires. CD4 and CD8 compartments shared a small share of clonotypes.

In its sample, this clonotype was seen many times. Antigen specificity is unknown. V lost 3 bases, J lost 4 bases, and 9 bases lay in between. This CDR3 spans 12 amino acids. Germline assignment: CDR1 DFQATT and CDR2 SNEGSKA (reference sequence). TCRdb re-called the 5' RACE reads through MiXCR, storing one row per CDR3 protein. Of 300,000 to 350,000 distinct CDR3 sequences listed, 3% to 4.5% are singletons. The sequencing here drew on PBMCs, taken 5 days after the yellow fever booster vaccination. The V call is TRBV20-1, the J call TRBJ2-5, with D possibly being TRBD2 (6 bases). The clonotype comes from a man in his late teens or twenties who received the YFV17D yellow fever vaccine. The CDR3 here is CSARGGRETQYF. CDR3 DNA: TGCAGTGCTAGGGGGGGAAGAGAGACCCAGTACTTC.